This T cell receptor beta chain was obtained from a study of T cell repertoires in cytomegalovirus infection. Study-level background: Matching HLA type, along with CMV infection, was indicated by public TCR beta signatures.

Notes on this clonotype: Its target is not known.

General study findings and limits: What dominated the ex vivo response were HLA-C-restricted CMV-specific TCR beta clonotypes.

MiXCR, run by TCRdb on the reads, gives a single entry per CDR3 protein. This sample has some 920,000 distinct CDR3 sequences, with roughly a third found just once. The germline V and J ends were trimmed by 4 bases and 7 bases, with 13 bases remaining between them. Germline CDR1 is LNHDA and CDR2 is SQIVND (reference sequence). The CDR3 runs to 13 residues. The source of this sequence is a human donor in good health (CMV status not recorded). Some clones in this sample may be carry-over from other donors' samples. The sample here was cultured CD8+ T cells from PBMCs, taken from culture after CMV antigen stimulation. This chain uses TRBV19 with TRBJ1-2; D unclear. The chain's CDR3 is CASSTKGGVGYTF. The DNA for the CDR3 is TGTGCCAGTAGTACCAAGGGAGGAGTTGGCTACACCTTC.